The rows below give T cell receptor beta chains drawn from one sample of a study of blood T cell repertoires in COVID-19. Only in-frame clones appear in the TCRdb table, and some are missing; sequencing was by immunoSEQ multiplex PCR. The sample lists around 200,000 clones, about 84% occurring once. The specimen was PBMCs or T cells enriched from blood (not recorded which). The receptors were sampled from a woman aged 40 to 49 with acute COVID-19. Both conserved end residues are part of each CDR3. The D gene is left open where the match is weak. Not every row has a clone size; where given, it reads once, few, many or a size class.

CASSTQGERGGYTF TGTGCCAGCAGCACACAGGGGGAAAGGGGTGGCTACACCTTC . TRBV28 14 TRBD1 TRBJ1-2
CASRVTGTGELFF TGTGCCAGTAGGGTCACAGGTACCGGGGAGCTGTTTTTT many TRBV19 13 . TRBJ2-2
CASSLVASGHNEQFF TGTGCCAGCAGCTTGGTAGCTAGCGGGCACAATGAGCAGTTCTTC . TRBV5-4 15 TRBD2 TRBJ2-1
CASSTGLNTEAFF TGTGCCAGCAGTACAGGGCTGAACACTGAAGCTTTCTTT . TRBV6-5 13 . TRBJ1-1
CASSAYRGQMAFF TGTGCCAGCAGTGCCTACAGGGGGCAGATGGCTTTCTTT . TRBV12-3/TRBV12-4 13 TRBD1 TRBJ1-1
CASSHSGNYGYTF TGTGCCAGCAGCCATTCAGGGAACTATGGCTACACCTTC . TRBV5-4 13 . TRBJ1-2
CASSLDAGGNNEQFF TGTGCCAGCAGCTTAGATGCAGGGGGAAACAATGAGCAGTTCTTC . TRBV11-3 15 TRBD1 TRBJ2-1
CASSPEPTGNYGYTF TGTGCCAGCAGCCCCGAACCGACAGGGAACTATGGCTACACCTTC . TRBV7-2 15 TRBD1 TRBJ1-2
CASSPVRTEAFF TGTGCCAGCAGTCCCGTCCGTACTGAAGCTTTCTTT . TRBV2 12 . TRBJ1-1
CASSPKARLSTEAFF TGTGCCAGCAGCCCAAAAGCCAGGTTGAGCACTGAAGCTTTCTTT many TRBV7-9 15 . TRBJ1-1
CASSRTGDESPLHF TGTGCCAGTAGCAGGACAGGGGATGAATCACCCCTCCACTTT . TRBV19 14 TRBD1 TRBJ1-6
CASSLETGSSYNSPLHF TGTGCCAGCAGCTTAGAGACAGGGAGCTCCTATAATTCACCCCTCCACTTT . TRBV7-2 17 TRBD1 TRBJ1-6
CASSVGTGDTEAFF TGTGCCAGCAGCGTAGGGACAGGGGACACTGAAGCTTTCTTT . TRBV9 14 TRBD1 TRBJ1-1
CASSLATGIGTQYF TGTGCCAGCAGCTTAGCCACAGGGATCGGGACCCAGTACTTC . TRBV7-9 14 . TRBJ2-5
CASSKGRDTFYEQYF TGTGCCAGCAGCAAAGGCCGGGACACCTTCTACGAGCAGTACTTC once TRBV21-1 15 . TRBJ2-7
CASSLSYGYTF TGTGCCAGCAGTCTAAGCTATGGCTACACCTTC . TRBV5-5 11 . TRBJ1-2
CASSPQGASNQPQHF TGTGCCAGCAGCCCACAGGGGGCAAGCAATCAGCCCCAGCATTTT few TRBV28 15 TRBD1 TRBJ1-5
CATRDRFYNYGYTF TGTGCCACCAGGGACAGGTTCTATAACTATGGCTACACCTTC . TRBV15 14 TRBD1 TRBJ1-2
CAISESSGSNQPQHF TGTGCCATCAGTGAGTCAAGCGGGTCCAATCAGCCCCAGCATTTT . TRBV10-3 15 . TRBJ1-5
CASSLMGLSPLHF TGTGCCAGCAGTTTAATGGGCCTTTCACCCCTCCACTTT . TRBV12-3/TRBV12-4 13 . TRBJ1-6
CASSPEGNTEAFF TGTGCCAGCAGCCCGGAGGGTAACACTGAAGCTTTCTTT . TRBV13 13 . TRBJ1-1
CAISESGGEETQYF TGTGCCATCAGTGAATCAGGGGGCGAAGAGACCCAGTACTTC . TRBV10-3 14 TRBD1 TRBJ2-5
CASSYVGGQGGNTIYF TGTGCCAGCAGTTACGTAGGAGGACAGGGCGGAAACACCATATATTTT many TRBV6-6 16 TRBD1 TRBJ1-3
CASSPRDSRNTEAFF TGTGCCAGCAGCCCCCGGGACAGCAGGAACACTGAAGCTTTCTTT . TRBV7-9 15 TRBD1 TRBJ1-1
CASTPGTGGVKETQYF TGTGCCAGCACCCCCGGGACAGGGGGCGTAAAGGAGACCCAGTACTTC . TRBV5-8 16 TRBD1 TRBJ2-5
CASSLSGTALTDTQYF TGTGCCAGCAGCTTATCTGGGACAGCCTTGACAGATACGCAGTATTTT . TRBV7-3 16 TRBD1 TRBJ2-3
CASSDRRGRSGANVLTF TGTGCCAGCAGTGACCGCAGGGGGAGGTCTGGGGCCAACGTCCTGACTTTC . TRBV6-1 17 . TRBJ2-6